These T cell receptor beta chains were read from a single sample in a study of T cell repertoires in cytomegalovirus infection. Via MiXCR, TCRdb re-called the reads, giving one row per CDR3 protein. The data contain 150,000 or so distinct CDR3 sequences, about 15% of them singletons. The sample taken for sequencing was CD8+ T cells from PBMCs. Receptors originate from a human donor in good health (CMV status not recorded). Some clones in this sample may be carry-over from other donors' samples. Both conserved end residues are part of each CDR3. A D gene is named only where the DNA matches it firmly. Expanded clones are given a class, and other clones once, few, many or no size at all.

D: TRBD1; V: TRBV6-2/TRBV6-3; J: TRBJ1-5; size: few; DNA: TGTGCCAGCAGACGGGACAGGGATCAGCCCCAGCATTTT; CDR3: CASRRDRDQPQHF
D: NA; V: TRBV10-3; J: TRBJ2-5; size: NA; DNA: TGTGCCACTCAAGGGGGGCAAGAGACCCAGTACTTC; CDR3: CATQGGQETQYF
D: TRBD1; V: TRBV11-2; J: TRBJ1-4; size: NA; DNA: TGTACCAGCAGCCAGAGGGGGCAGTCAACTAATGAAAAACTGTTTTTT; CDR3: CTSSQRGQSTNEKLFF
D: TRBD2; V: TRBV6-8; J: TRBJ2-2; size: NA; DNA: TGTGCCAGCAGTTGGCGGGGGGCGACCGGGGAGCTGTTTTTT; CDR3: CASSWRGATGELFF
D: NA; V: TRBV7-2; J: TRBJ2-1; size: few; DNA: TGTGCCAGCAGCCCCAGAATTGGGCACTACAATGAGCAGTTCTTC; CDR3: CASSPRIGHYNEQFF
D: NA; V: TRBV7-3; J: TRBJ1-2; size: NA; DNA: TGTGCCAGCAGCTTAGGACATGGTGGGACCGGCTACACCTTC; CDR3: CASSLGHGGTGYTF
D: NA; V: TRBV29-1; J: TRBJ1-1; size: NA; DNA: TGCAGCGTCAACACTGAAGCTTTCTTT; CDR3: CSVNTEAFF
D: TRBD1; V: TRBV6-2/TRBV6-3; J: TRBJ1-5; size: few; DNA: TGTGCCAGCAGATCGTCCCGGACAGGGATCCATCAGCCCCAGCATTTT; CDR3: CASRSSRTGIHQPQHF
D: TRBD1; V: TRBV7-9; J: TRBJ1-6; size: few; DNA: TGTGCCAGCAGCCGGGGACAGGATTATAATTCACCCCTCCACTTT; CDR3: CASSRGQDYNSPLHF
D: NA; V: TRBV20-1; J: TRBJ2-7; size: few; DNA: TGCAGTGCTGGCCCCATGGTGCCGGCCAGGGAGCAGTACTTC; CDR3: CSAGPMVPAREQYF
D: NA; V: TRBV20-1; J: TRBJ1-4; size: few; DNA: TGCAGTGCTAGAGATCGCAGGTGGGGAAGGGAAAAACTGTTTTTT; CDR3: CSARDRRWGREKLFF
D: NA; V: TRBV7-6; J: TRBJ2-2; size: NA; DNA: TGTGCCAGCAGCTTTGTGGGAGTTGGTGGGGAGCTGTTTTTT; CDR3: CASSFVGVGGELFF
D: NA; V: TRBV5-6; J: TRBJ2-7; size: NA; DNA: TGTGCCAGCAGCTTGGGAGGATACTACGAGCAGTACTTC; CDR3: CASSLGGYYEQYF
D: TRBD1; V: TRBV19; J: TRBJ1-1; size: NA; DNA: TGTGCCAGTAGTATAGGTTCGACAGGGTGGGCTTTCTTT; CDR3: CASSIGSTGWAFF
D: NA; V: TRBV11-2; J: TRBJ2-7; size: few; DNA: TGTGCCAGCAGCTTAGGTTGGACCGAGCGGTACTTC; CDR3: CASSLGWTERYF